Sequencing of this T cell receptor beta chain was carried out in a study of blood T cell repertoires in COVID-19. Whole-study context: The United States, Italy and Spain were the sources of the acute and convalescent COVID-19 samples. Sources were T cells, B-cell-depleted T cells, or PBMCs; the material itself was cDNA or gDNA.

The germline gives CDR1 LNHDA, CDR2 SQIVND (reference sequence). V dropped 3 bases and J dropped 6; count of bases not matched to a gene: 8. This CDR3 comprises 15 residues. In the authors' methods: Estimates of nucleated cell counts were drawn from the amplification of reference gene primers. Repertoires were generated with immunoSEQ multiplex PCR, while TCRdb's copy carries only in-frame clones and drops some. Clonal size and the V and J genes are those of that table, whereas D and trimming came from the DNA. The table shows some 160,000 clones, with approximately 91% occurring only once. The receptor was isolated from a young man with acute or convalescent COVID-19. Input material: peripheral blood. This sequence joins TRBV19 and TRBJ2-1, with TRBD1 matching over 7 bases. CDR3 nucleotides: TGTGCCAGTAGTATTCGAGGGGGCGCGGGCAATGAGCAGTTCTTC. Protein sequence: CASSIRGGAGNEQFF.